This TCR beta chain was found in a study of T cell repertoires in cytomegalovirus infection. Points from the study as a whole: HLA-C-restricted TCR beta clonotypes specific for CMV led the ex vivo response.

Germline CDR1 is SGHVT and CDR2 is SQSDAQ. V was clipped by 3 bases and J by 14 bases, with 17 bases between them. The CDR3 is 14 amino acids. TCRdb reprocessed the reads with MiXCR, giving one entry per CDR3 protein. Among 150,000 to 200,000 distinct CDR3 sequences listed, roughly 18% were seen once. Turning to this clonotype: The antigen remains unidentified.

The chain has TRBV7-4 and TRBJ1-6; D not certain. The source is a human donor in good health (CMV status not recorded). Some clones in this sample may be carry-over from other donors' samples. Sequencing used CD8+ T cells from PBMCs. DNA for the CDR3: TGTGCCAGCAGCTTTTCTACCGGGGAATTCGCCCTCCACTTT. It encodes CASSFSTGEFALHF.